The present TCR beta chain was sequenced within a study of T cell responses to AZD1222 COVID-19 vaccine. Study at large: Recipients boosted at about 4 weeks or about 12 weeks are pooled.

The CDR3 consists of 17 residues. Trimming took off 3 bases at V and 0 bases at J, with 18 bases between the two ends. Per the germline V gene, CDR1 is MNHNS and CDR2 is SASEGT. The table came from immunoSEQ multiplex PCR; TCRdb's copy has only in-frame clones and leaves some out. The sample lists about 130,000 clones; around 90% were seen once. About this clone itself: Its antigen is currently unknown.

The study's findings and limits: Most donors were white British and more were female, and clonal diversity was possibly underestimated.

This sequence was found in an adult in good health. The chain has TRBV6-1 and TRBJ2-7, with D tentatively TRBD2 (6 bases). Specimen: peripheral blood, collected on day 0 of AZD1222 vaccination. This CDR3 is CASSDYPGVSPSYEQYF. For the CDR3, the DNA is TGTGCCAGCAGTGATTACCCGGGAGTCAGTCCCTCCTACGAGCAGTACTTC.